The sequence of this T cell receptor beta chain was determined in a study of monozygotic twins with cystic fibrosis. Study-wide background: Libraries were built from around 3 micrograms of fragmented DNA using roughly 15 PCR cycles. Study-level findings and limits: J usage was most co-twin-similar in 8 of 16 pairs, V in 13. Monozygotic CF twins shared more identical nucleotide clonotypes than unrelated patients. Shared CDR3 numbers were not associated with age, concordance or severity.

Assay used: immunoSEQ multiplex PCR; TCRdb lists only in-frame clones, some missing. Here the sample spans tens of thousands of clones, around 96% being singletons. Germline V lookup: CDR1 SGHDN, CDR2 FVKESK. After removal of 5 bases from V and 3 bases from J, the junction contained 1 base not matched to a gene. CDR3 length: 12 residues. On this clone: Its antigen is unknown.

The chain carries TRBV14 and TRBJ2-7; 7 bases agree with TRBD1. The material sequenced was blood. This TCR was sampled from a girl aged 2 to 10 with cystic fibrosis. CDR3 coding DNA: TGTGCCAGCAGCGGGGACAGCTACGAGCAGTACTTC. Translating it yields CASSGDSYEQYF.